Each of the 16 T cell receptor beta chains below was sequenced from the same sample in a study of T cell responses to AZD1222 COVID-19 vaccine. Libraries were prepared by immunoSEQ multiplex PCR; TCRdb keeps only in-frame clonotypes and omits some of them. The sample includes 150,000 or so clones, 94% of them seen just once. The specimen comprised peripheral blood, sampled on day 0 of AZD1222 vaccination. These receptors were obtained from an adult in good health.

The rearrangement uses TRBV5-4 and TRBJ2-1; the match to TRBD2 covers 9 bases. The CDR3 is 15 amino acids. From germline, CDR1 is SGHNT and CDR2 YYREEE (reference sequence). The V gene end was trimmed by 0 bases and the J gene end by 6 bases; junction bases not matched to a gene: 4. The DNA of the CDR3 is TGTGCCAGCAGCTTGGAAGGTAGCGGGAGCAATGAGCAGTTCTTC. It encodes CASSLEGSGSNEQFF.

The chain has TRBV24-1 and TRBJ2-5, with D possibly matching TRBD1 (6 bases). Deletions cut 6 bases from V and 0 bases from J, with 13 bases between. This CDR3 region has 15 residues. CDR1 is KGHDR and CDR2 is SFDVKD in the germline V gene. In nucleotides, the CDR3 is TGTGCCACCAGTCTGAACACAGGGAACCAAGAGACCCAGTACTTC. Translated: CATSLNTGNQETQYF.

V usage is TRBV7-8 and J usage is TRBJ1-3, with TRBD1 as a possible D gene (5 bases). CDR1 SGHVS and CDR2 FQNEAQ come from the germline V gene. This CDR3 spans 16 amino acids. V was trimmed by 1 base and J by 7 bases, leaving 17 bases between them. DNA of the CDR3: TGTGCCAGCAGCTTAGGGCGGAAGGGGAAAAGGAACACCATATATTTT. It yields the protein CASSLGRKGKRNTIYF.

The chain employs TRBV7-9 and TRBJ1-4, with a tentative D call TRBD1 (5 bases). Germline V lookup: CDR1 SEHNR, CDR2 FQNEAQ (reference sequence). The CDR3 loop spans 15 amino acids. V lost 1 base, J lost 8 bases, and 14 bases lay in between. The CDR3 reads CASSLVSGSGEKLFF. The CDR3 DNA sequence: TGTGCCAGCAGCTTAGTATCAGGGTCAGGGGAAAAACTGTTTTTT.

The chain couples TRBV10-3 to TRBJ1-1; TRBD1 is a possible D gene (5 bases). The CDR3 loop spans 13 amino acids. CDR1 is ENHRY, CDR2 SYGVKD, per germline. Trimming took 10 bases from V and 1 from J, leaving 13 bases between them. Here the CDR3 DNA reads TGTGCCACCGGAAGACAGACGAACACTGAAGCTTTCTTT. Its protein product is CATGRQTNTEAFF.

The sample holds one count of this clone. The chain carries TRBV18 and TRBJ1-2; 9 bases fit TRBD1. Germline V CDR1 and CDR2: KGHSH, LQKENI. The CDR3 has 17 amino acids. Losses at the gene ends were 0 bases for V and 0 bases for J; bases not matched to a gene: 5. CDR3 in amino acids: CASSPPGTGIANYGYTF. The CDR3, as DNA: TGTGCCAGCTCACCACCGGGGACAGGGATAGCTAACTATGGCTACACCTTC. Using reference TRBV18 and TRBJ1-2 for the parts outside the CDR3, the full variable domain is NAGVMQNPRHLVRRRGQEARLRCSPMKGHSHVYWYRQLPEEGLKFMVYLQKENIIDESGMPKERFSAEFPKEGPSILRIQQVVRGDSAAYFCASSPPGTGIANYGYTFGSGTRLTVV.

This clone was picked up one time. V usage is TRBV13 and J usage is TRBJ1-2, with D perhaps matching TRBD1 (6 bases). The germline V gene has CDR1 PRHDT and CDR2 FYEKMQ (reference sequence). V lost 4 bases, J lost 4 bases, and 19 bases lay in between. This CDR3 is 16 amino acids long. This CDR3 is CASSSVRTVYLYGYTF. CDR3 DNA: TGTGCCAGCAGCTCTGTCAGGACAGTCTATCTCTATGGCTACACCTTC.

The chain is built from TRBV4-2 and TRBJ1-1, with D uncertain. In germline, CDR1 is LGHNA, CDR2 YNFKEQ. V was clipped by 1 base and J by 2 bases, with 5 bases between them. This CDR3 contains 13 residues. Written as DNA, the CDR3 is TGTGCCAGCAGCCAAGCCGGCAACACTGAAGCTTTCTTT. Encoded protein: CASSQAGNTEAFF.

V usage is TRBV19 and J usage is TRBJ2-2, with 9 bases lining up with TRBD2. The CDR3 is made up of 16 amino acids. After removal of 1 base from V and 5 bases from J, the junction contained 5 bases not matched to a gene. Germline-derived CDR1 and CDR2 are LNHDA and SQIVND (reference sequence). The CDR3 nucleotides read TGTGCCAGTAGTATAGTAGCGGGAGCACGGACCGGGGAGCTGTTTTTT. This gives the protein CASSIVAGARTGELFF.

The CDR3 loop is CSVIISYEQYF. The CDR3 DNA reads as TGCAGCGTCATAATCTCCTACGAGCAGTACTTC. The chain employs TRBV29-1 and TRBJ2-7, with no clear D. Germline assignment: CDR1 SQVTM and CDR2 ANQGSEA. V dropped 6 bases and J dropped 0 bases, with 6 bases sitting between them. The CDR3 extends over 11 amino acids.

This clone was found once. CDR3 DNA sequence: TGCAGCGTTGGACAGGGAACGAACACCGGGGAGCTGTTTTTT. Its translation is CSVGQGTNTGELFF. The chain has TRBV29-1 and TRBJ2-2, with 7 bases fitting TRBD1. The V and J ends lost 4 bases and 0 bases, in that order; junction bases with no gene match: 2. CDR3 size: 14 residues. Looked up from germline, CDR1 is SQVTM and CDR2 is ANQGSEA.

The CDR3 bases are TGTGCCAGCAGTTACTCGGGACGGATGAACACTGAAGCTTTCTTT. This translates into CASSYSGRMNTEAFF. The gene calls are TRBV6-5 and TRBJ1-1; D is perhaps TRBD1 (5 bases). V dropped 0 bases and J dropped 0 bases, with 8 bases sitting between them. This CDR3 is built from 15 residues. The germline CDR1 and CDR2 sequences are MNHEY and SVGAGI.

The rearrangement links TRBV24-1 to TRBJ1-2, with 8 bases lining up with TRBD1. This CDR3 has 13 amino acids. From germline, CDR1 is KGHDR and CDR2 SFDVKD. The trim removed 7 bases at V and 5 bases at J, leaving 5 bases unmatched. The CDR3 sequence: CATSQQGEYGYTF. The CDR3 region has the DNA TGTGCCACCAGCCAACAGGGGGAGTATGGCTACACCTTC.

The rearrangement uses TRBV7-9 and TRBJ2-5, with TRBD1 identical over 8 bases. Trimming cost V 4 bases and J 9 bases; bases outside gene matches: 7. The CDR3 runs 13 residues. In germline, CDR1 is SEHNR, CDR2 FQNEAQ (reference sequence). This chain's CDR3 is CASSSILQGAQYF. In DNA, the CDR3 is TGTGCCAGCAGCTCGATACTACAGGGGGCCCAGTACTTC.

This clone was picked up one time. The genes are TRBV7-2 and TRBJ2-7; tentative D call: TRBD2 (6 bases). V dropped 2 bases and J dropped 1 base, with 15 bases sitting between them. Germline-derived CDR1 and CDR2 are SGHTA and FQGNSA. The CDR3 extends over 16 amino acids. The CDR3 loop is CASSLSGGGISYEQYF. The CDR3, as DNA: TGTGCCAGCAGCTTAAGTGGTGGAGGGATTTCCTACGAGCAGTACTTC.

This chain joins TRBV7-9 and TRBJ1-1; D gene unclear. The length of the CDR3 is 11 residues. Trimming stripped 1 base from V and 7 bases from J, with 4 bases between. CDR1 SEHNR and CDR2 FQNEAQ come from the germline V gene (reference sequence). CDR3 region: CASSLEGEAFF. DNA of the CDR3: TGTGCCAGCAGCTTAGAGGGTGAAGCTTTCTTT.